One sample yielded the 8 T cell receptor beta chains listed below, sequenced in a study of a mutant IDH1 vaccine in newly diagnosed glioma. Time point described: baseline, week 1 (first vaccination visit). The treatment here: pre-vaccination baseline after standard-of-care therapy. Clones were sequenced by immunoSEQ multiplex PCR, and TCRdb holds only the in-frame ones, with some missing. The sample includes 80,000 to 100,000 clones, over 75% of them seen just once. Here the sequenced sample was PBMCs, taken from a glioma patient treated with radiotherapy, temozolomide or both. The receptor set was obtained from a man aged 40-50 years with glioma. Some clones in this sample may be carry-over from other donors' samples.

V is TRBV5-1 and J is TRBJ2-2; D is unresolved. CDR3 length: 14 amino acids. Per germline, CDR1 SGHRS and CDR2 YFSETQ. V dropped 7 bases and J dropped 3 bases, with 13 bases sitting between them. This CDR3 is CASGLGWHTGELFF. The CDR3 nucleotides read TGCGCCAGCGGATTAGGGTGGCACACCGGGGAGCTGTTTTTT. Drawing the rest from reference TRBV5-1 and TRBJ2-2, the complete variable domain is KAGVTQTPRYLIKTRGQQVTLSCSPISGHRSVSWYQQTPGQGLQFLFEYFSETQRNKGNFPGRFSGRQFSNSRSEMNVSTLELGDSALYLCASGLGWHTGELFFGEGSRLTVL.

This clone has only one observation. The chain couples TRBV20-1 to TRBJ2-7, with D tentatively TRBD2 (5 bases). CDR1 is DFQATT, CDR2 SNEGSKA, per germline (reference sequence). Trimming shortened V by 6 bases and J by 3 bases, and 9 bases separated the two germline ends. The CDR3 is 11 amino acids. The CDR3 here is CSAAGRYEQYF. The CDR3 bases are TGCAGTGCCGCGGGCCGCTACGAGCAGTACTTC.

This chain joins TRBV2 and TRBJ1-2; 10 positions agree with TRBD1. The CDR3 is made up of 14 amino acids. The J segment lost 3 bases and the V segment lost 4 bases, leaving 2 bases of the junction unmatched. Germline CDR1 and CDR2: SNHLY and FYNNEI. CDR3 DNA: TGTGCCAGCAGTGGACAGGGGGCGTACTATGGCTACACCTTC. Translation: CASSGQGAYYGYTF.

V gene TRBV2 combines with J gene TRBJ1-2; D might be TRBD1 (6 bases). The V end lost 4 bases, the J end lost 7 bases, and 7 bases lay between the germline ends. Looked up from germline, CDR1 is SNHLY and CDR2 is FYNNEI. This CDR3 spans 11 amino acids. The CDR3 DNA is TGTGCCAGCAGTGTCAGGGGTGGCTACACCTTC. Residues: CASSVRGGYTF. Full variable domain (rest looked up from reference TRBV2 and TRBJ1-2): EPEVTQTPSHQVTQMGQEVILRCVPISNHLYFYWYRQILGQKVEFLVSFYNNEISEKSEIFDDQFSVERPDGSNFTLKIRSTKLEDSAMYFCASSVRGGYTFGSGTRLTVV.

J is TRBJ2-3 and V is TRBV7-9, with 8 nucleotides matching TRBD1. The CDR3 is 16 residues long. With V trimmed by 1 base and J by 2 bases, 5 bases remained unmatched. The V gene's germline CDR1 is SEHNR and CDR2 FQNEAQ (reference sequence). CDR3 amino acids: CASSLGTGGSTDTQYF. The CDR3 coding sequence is TGTGCCAGCAGCTTAGGCACAGGGGGTTCCACAGATACGCAGTATTTT.

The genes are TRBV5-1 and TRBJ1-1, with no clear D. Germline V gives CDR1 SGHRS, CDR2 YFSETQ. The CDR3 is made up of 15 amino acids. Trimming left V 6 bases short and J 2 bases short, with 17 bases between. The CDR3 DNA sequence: TGCGCCAGCACACTGACGGATGGTATCAACACTGAAGCTTTCTTT. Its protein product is CASTLTDGINTEAFF. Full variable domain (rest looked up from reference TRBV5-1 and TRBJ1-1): KAGVTQTPRYLIKTRGQQVTLSCSPISGHRSVSWYQQTPGQGLQFLFEYFSETQRNKGNFPGRFSGRQFSNSRSEMNVSTLELGDSALYLCASTLTDGINTEAFFGQGTRLTVV.

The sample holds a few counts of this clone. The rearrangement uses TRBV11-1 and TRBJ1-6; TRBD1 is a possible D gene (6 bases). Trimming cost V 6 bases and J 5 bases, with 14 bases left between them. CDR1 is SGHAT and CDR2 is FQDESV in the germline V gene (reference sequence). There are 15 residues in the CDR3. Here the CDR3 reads CASSTTGFHNSPLHF. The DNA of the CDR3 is TGTGCCAGCAGTACAACAGGGTTCCATAATTCACCCCTCCACTTT.

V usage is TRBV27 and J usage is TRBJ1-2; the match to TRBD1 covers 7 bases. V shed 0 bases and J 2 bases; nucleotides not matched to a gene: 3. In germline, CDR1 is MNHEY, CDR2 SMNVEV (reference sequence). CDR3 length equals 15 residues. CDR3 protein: CASSLSGGGNYGYTF. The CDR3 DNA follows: TGTGCCAGCAGTTTATCAGGGGGCGGGAACTATGGCTACACCTTC.